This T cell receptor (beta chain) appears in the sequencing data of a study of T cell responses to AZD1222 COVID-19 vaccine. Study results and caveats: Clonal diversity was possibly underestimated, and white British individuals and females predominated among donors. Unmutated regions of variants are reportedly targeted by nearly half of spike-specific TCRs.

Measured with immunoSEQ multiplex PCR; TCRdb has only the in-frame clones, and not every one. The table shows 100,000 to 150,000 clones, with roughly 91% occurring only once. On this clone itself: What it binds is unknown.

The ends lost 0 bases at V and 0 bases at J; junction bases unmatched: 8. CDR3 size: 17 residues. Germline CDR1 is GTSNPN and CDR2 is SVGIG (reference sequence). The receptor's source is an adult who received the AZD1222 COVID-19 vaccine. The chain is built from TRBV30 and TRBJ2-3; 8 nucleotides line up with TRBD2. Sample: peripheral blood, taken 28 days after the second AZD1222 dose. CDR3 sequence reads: CAWSVLAGGRSTDTQYF. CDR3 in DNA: TGTGCCTGGAGTGTACTCGCGGGAGGTAGGAGCACAGATACGCAGTATTTT.